This T cell receptor beta chain derives from a study of PD-1 blockade in mismatch repair-deficient tumors. The wider study: All were previously treated, progressing patients with around eleven mismatch repair-deficient cancer types. Findings of the study overall: Rapid post-treatment expansion, then contraction, generally preceding radiologic response, marked tumor-resident clones.

Assay: immunoSEQ multiplex PCR; the TCRdb copy retains only in-frame clones and omits some. The data show around 50,000 clones, around four fifths seen once. CDR1 and CDR2 from the germline V gene are MNHNS and SASEGT. The V and J ends lost 5 bases and 8 bases, in that order; junction bases with no gene match: 14. The CDR3 runs to 15 residues. On this clone itself: Its specificity is not known.

PCR or immunohistochemistry showed mismatch repair deficiency in every enrolled patient. TCR sequencing covered a few patients who responded to pembrolizumab. The source is an adult with mismatch repair-deficient cancer. Sequencing was performed on peripheral blood, taken 4 weeks after starting pembrolizumab. The chain is built from TRBV6-1 and TRBJ1-2; 7 bases agree with TRBD1. The CDR3 here is CASSFTGTDGGGYTF. The CDR3 region has the DNA TGTGCCAGCAGTTTTACCGGGACAGACGGCGGAGGCTACACCTTC.